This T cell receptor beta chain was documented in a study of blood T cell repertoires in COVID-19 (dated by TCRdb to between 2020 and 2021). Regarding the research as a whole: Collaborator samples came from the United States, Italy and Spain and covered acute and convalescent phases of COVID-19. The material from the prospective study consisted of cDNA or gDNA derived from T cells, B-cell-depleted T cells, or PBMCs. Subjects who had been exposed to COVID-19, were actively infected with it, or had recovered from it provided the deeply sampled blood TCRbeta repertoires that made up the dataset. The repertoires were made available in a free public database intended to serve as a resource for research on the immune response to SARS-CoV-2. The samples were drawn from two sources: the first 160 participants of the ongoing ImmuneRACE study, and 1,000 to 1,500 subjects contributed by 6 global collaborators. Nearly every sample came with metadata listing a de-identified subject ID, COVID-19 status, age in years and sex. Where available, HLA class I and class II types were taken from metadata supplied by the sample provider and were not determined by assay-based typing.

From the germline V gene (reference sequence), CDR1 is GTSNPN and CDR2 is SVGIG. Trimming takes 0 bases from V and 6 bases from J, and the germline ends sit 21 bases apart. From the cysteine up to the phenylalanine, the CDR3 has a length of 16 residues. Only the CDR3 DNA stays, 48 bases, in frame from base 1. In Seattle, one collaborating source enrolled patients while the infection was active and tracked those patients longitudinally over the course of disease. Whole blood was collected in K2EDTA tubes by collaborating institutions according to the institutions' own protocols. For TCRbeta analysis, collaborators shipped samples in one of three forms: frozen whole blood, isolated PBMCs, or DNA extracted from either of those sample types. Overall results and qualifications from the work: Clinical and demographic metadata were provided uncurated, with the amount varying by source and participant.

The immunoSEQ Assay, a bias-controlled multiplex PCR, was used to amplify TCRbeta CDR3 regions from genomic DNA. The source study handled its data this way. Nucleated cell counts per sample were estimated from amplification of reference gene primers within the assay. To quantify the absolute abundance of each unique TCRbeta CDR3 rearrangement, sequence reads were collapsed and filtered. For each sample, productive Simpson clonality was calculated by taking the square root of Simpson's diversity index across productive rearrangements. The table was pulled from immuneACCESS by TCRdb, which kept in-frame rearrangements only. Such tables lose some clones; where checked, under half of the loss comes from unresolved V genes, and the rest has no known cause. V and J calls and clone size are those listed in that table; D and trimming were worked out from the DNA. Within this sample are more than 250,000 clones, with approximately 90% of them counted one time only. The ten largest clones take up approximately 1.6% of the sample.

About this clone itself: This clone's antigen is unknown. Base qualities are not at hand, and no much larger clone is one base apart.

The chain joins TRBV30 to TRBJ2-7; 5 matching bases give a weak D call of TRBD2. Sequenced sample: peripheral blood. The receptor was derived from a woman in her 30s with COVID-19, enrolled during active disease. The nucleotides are TGTGCCTGGAGTGTACTAGGCTTGCTGTGGGTGGGCGAGCAGTACTTC. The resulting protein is CAWSVLGLLWVGEQYF.